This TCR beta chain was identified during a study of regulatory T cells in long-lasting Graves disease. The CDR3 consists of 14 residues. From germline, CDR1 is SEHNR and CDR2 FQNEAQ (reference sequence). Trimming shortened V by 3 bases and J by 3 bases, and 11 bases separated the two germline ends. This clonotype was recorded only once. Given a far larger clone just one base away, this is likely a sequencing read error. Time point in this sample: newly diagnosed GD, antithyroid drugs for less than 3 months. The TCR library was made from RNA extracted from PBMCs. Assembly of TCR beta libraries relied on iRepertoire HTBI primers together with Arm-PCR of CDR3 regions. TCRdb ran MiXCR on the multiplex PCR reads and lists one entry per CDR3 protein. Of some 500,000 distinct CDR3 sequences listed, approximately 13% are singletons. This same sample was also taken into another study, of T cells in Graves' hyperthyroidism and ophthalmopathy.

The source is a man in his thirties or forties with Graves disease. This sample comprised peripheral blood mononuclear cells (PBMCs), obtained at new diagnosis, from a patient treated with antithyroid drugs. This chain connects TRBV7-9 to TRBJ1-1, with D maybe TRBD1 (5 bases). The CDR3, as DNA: TGTGCCAGCAGCTTGAATGCGGGGGACACTGAAGCTTTCTTT. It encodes CASSLNAGDTEAFF.